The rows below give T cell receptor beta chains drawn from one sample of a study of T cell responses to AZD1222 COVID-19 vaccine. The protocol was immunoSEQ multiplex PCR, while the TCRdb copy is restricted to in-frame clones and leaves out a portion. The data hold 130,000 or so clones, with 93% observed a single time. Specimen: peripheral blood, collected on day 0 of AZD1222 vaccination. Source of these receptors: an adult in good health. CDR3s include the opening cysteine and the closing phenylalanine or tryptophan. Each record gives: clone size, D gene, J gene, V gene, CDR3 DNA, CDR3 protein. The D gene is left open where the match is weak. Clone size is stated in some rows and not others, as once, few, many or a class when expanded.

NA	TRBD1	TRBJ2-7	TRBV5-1	TGCGCCAGCAGCTCCACCCGGGACAGAGTCTCCGAGCAGTACTTC	CASSSTRDRVSEQYF
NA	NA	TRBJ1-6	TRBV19	TGTGCCAGTAGTATAGATAAAGGGCGGCGGCTGGCCCTCCACTTT	CASSIDKGRRLALHF
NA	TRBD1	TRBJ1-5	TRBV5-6	TGTGCCAGCAGCCGAGGGGACAGGGAATATAGCAATCAGCCCCAGCATTTT	CASSRGDREYSNQPQHF
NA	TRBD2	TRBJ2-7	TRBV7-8	TGTGCCAGCAGCTTTGTGAGCGGGATCCGAAGACACGAGCAGTACTTC	CASSFVSGIRRHEQYF
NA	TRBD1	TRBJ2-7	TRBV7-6	TGTGCCAGCAGCTCATCAGGGGGCAGGTACGAGCAGTACTTC	CASSSSGGRYEQYF
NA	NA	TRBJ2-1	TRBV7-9	TGTGCCAGCAGCTTAGACTCTAGCAACAATGAGCAGTTCTTC	CASSLDSSNNEQFF
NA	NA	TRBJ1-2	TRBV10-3	TGTGCCATCAGTGGTTGGGGCGGCTACACCTTC	CAISGWGGYTF
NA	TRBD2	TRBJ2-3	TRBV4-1	TGCGCCAGCAGCCCGAAAGCGGGGGGGGAGGAAGATACGCAGTATTTT	CASSPKAGGEEDTQYF
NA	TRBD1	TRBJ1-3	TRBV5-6	TGTGCCAGCAGCTTGGCCGGACAGGTCCACTCTGGAAACACCATATATTTT	CASSLAGQVHSGNTIYF
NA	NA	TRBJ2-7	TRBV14	TGTGCCAGCAGCCAAGAAGGGTCCCACGAGCAGTACTTC	CASSQEGSHEQYF
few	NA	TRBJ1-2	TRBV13	TGTGCCAGCAGCTTAGGCAGGGAGGGAGCTAACTATGGCTACACCTTC	CASSLGREGANYGYTF
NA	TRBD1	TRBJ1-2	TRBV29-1	TGCAGCGTTGCTTGGGACAGCTTTTGGGGCTACACCTTC	CSVAWDSFWGYTF
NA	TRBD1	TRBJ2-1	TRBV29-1	TGCAGCGTTGGGGACAGGACACCGTACAATGAGCAGTTCTTC	CSVGDRTPYNEQFF
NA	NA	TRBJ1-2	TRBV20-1	TGCAGTGCTAGGGGTGGCTACACCTTC	CSARGGYTF
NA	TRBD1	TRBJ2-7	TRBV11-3	TGTGCCAGCAGCTTAGGGACAGGGTCCGCCTACGAGCAGTACTTC	CASSLGTGSAYEQYF
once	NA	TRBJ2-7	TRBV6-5	TGTGCCAGCAGCAGCGCGAGGCTCCGCGAGCAGTACTTC	CASSSARLREQYF
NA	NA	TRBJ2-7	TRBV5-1	TGCGCCAGCAGCTTGGGGGGGGACCCCTACGAGCAGTACTTC	CASSLGGDPYEQYF
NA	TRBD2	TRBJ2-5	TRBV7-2	TGTGCCAGCAGCCCGGCACCCGTACTAGCGGAGACCCAGTACTTC	CASSPAPVLAETQYF
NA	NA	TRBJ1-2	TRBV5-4	TGTGCCAGCAGCTTGGACAGTAACTATGGCTACACCTTC	CASSLDSNYGYTF
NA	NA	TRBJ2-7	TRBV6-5	TGTGCCAGCAGCCAGGGACGGAGCTCCTACGAGCAGTACTTC	CASSQGRSSYEQYF
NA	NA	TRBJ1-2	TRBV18	TGTGCCAGCTCACCAGGGAATGGCTACACCTTC	CASSPGNGYTF
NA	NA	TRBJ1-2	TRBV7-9	TGTGCCAGCAGCTTAGCGCTTCGGGGCGACTATGGCTACACCTTC	CASSLALRGDYGYTF
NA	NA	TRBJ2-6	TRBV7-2	TGTGCCAGCAGCTCTAAATACTCTGGGGCCAACGTCCTGACTTTC	CASSSKYSGANVLTF
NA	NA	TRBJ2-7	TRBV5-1	TGCGCCAGCAGTCCTAGATCCCTCAACGAGCAGTACTTC	CASSPRSLNEQYF
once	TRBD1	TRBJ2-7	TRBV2	TGTGCCAGCAGCGGGGGGACAGGGGGATACGAGCAGTACTTC	CASSGGTGGYEQYF
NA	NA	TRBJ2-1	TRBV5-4	TGTGCCAGCAGCCCTTTTGCAGGGTCTTACAATGAGCAGTTCTTC	CASSPFAGSYNEQFF
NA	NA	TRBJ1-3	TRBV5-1	TGCGCCAGCAGCTTGGCCACGGGGCTCGGAAACACCATATATTTT	CASSLATGLGNTIYF
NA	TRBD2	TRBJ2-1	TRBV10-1	TGCGCCAGCAGTGAGAGTGGAGGAAGCGGGGGGGCCTATGAGCAGTTCTTC	CASSESGGSGGAYEQFF
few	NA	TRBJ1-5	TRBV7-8	TGTGCCAGCAGCCAAAACAGGGAAGGGCAGCCCCAGCATTTT	CASSQNREGQPQHF
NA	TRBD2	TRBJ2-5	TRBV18	TGTGCCAGCTCACCACGAACTCTAGCGGGTAAAGAGACCCAGTACTTC	CASSPRTLAGKETQYF
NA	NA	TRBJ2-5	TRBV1	TGCACCAGCAGCCCTTCTCTAGTAGCGGGGGGTAGGGAGACCCAGTACTTC	CTSSPSLVAGGRETQYF
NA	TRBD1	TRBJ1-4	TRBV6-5	TGTGCCAGCGCCATACAGGGGGATAATGAAAAACTGTTTTTT	CASAIQGDNEKLFF
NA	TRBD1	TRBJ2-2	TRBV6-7	TGTGCCAGCAGTTTACCCGGGACAGAGGACCCAATTCCTTCGAACACCGGGGAGCTGTTTTTT	CASSLPGTEDPIPSNTGELFF
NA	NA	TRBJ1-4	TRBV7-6	TGTGCCAGCAGCTCAGGACAGCCGAATGAAAAACTGTTTTTT	CASSSGQPNEKLFF
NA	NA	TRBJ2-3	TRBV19	TGTGCCAGTAGTATACAGGGAGGAGCAGATACGCAGTATTTT	CASSIQGGADTQYF
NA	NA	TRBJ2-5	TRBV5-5	TGTGCCAGCAGCTTGTCCAGGGTGGAGACCCAGTACTTC	CASSLSRVETQYF
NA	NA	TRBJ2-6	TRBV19	TGTGCCAGTAGTATAGGCCACTCTGGGGCCAACGTCCTGACTTTC	CASSIGHSGANVLTF
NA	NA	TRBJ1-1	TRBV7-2	TGTGCCAGCAGCTTACATGGCAGGGACACTGAAGCTTTCTTT	CASSLHGRDTEAFF
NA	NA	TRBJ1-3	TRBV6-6	TGTGCCTCCGGGGGGGCTCAGGAAAACACCATATATTTT	CASGGAQENTIYF
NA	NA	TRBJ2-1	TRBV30	TGTGCCGGGCGAATGGGGAGCTCCTACAATGAGCAGTTCTTC	CAGRMGSSYNEQFF
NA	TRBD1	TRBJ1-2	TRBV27	TGTGCCAGCAGTTTCGGGACAGGGCCCTGGGGCTACACCTTC	CASSFGTGPWGYTF
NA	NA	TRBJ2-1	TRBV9	TGTGCCAGCAGCGTAGGGACCAATGAGCAGTTCTTC	CASSVGTNEQFF
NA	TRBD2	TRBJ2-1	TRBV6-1	TGTGCCAGCAGTGATCAGCGGGGCACTGAGCAGTTCTTC	CASSDQRGTEQFF
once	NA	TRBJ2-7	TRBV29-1	TGCAGCGTTGAAAAGGGCTCCTACGAGCAGTACTTC	CSVEKGSYEQYF
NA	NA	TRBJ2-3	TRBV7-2	TGTGCCAGCAGCTTAGTTGGCAGCAGGGATACGCAGTATTTT	CASSLVGSRDTQYF
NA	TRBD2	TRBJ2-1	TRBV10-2	TGCGCCAGCAGAGGGGCCAGCGGGGGGGACTACAATGAGCAGTTCTTC	CASRGASGGDYNEQFF
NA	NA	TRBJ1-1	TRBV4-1	TGCGCCAGCAGCCACGAGGGGGGATCCACTGAAGCTTTCTTT	CASSHEGGSTEAFF
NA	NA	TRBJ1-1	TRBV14	TGTGCCAGCAGCCAAGAAGGAAGCATGAACACTGAAGCTTTCTTT	CASSQEGSMNTEAFF
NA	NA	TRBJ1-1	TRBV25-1	TGTGCCAGCAGTGGACAGTACTACACTGAAGCTTTCTTT	CASSGQYYTEAFF
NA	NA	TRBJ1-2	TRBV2	TGTGCCAGCAGAGCAGACAGAGGTGGCTACACCTTC	CASRADRGGYTF
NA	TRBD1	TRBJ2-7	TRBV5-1	TGCGCCAGCAGTTTAACCGGGACAGACTACTACGAGCAGTACTTC	CASSLTGTDYYEQYF
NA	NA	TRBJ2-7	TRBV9	TGTGCCAGCAGCGTAGGGGGGACGTCGGAGCAGTACTTC	CASSVGGTSEQYF
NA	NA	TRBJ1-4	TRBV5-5	TGTGCCAGCAGCGTGGGGGGGCTGGGTGAAAAACTGTTTTTT	CASSVGGLGEKLFF